These T cell receptor beta chains were read from a single sample in a study of CD8+ T cells in alopecia areata. TCRdb keeps only in-frame clones here, not all; method: immunoSEQ multiplex PCR. The sample yields some 180,000 clones, 40% to 65% seen once. Sequenced material: CD8+ T cells sorted from blood, taken at week 24, from a patient treated with tofacitinib. The receptors were gathered from a human donor with alopecia areata. The conserved cysteine and the conserved F or W are not part of the CDR3 here. Each record gives: J gene, V gene, CDR3 protein.

TRBJ2-7 | TRBV27 | ASSFGQGPYEQY
TRBJ2-3 | TRBV7-9 | ASSLGDSGTDTQY
TRBJ2-4 | TRBV5-6 | ASSLVTGKDKNIQY
TRBJ1-1 | TRBV6-5 | ASSFWTRGGHTEAF
TRBJ2-7 | TRBV20-1 | SASTLYEQY
TRBJ2-6 | TRBV7-8 | ASSLATAGGANVLT
TRBJ2-5 | TRBV9 | ASSPPGERAQY
TRBJ2-1 | TRBV30 | AWSPGTSGSNEQF
TRBJ2-3 | TRBV7-9 | ASGTSASSTDTQY
TRBJ2-7 | TRBV4-3 | ASSQEHRSSAEQY
TRBJ2-5 | TRBV5-6 | ASSLPPHGTQY
TRBJ2-7 | TRBV6-1 | ASFAGGEQY
TRBJ2-6 | TRBV29-1 | SVEDTSYSSGANVLT
TRBJ1-5 | TRBV7-2 | ASSQGGSNQPQH
TRBJ2-1 | TRBV30 | AWNSGVSYNEQF
TRBJ2-7 | TRBV30 | AWSAGAGSYEQY
TRBJ2-1 | TRBV30 | AWNIGGSEQF
TRBJ2-2 | TRBV27 | ASSLILAGGHGELF
TRBJ2-7 | TRBV13 | ASSLGLREQY
TRBJ2-6 | TRBV29-1 | SATTGGAPGANVLT
TRBJ1-1 | TRBV5-1 | ASSSDDRLMNTEAF
TRBJ1-1 | TRBV4-3 | ASSQDPAVELNTEAF
TRBJ2-7 | TRBV6-1 | ASSEVSGAYEQY